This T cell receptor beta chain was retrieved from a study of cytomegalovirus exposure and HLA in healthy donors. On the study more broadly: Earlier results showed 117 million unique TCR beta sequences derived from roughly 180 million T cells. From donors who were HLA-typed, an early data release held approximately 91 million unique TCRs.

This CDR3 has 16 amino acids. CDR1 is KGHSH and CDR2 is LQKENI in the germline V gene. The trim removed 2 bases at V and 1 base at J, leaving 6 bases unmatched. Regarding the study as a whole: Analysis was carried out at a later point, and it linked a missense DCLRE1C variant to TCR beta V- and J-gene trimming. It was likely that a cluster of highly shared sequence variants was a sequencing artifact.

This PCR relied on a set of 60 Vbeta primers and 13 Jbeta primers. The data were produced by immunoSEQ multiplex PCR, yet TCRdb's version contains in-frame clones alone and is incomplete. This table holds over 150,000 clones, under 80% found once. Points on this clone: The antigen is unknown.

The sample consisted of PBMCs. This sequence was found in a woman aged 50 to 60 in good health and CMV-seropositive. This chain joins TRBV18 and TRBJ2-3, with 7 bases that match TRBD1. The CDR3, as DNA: TGTGCCAGCTCACCAAATAAGGGGGCCGGCACAGATACGCAGTATTTT. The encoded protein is CASSPNKGAGTDTQYF. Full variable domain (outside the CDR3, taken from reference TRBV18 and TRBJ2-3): NAGVMQNPRHLVRRRGQEARLRCSPMKGHSHVYWYRQLPEEGLKFMVYLQKENIIDESGMPKERFSAEFPKEGPSILRIQQVVRGDSAAYFCASSPNKGAGTDTQYFGPGTRLTVL.